This TCR beta chain was recovered during a study of shared T cell receptors in the human thymus. Data came from immunoSEQ multiplex PCR; TCRdb stores just in-frame clones and leaves some out. The table records about 660,000 clones, approximately 90% of them present only once. The ends were cut back, 0 bases at V and 5 bases at J, with 5 bases in the middle. The germline CDR1 and CDR2 sequences are SGDLS and YYNGEE. CDR3 length: 13 residues. This sample also belongs to another study, concerning human thymus T cells. From that paper: Resections that were taken during corrective heart surgery supplied the thymus tissue.

The receptor comes from a boy under three years old with a congenital heart defect. Sequenced: thymocytes. V is TRBV9 and J is TRBJ2-2; D is uncertain. CDR3 nucleotide sequence: TGTGCCAGCAGCGTAGGAGTGACCGGGGAGCTGTTTTTT. Amino acid sequence: CASSVGVTGELFF. Full variable domain (missing parts from reference TRBV9 and TRBJ2-2): DSGVTQTPKHLITATGQRVTLRCSPRSGDLSVYWYQQSLDQGLQFLIQYYNGEERAKGNILERFSAQQFPDLHSELNLSSLELGDSALYFCASSVGVTGELFFGEGSRLTVL.